The 32 T cell receptor beta chains listed next were all sequenced from one sample in a study of blood T cell repertoires in COVID-19. Some clones are missing from TCRdb's copy, which holds only in-frame ones; the method was immunoSEQ multiplex PCR. Here the sample spans 140,000 to 150,000 clones, 75% to 90% being singletons. The sequencing sample was made of peripheral blood. The receptors derive from a man aged 45 to 65 who had recovered from COVID-19.

The chain recombines TRBV10-3 with TRBJ2-3, with 10 positions matching TRBD2. The germline V gene encodes CDR1 ENHRY and CDR2 SYGVKD. CDR3 size: 14 residues. Losses at the gene ends were 7 bases for V and 5 bases for J; bases not matched to a gene: 6. The CDR3 sequence is CAITERGGLDTQYF. The CDR3 DNA is TGTGCCATCACCGAGCGGGGGGGCCTAGATACGCAGTATTTT.

The chain uses TRBV5-1 and TRBJ1-3, with D unclear. V lost 3 bases and J lost 1, with 11 bases in between. Germline CDR1 reads SGHRS; CDR2 reads YFSETQ. The CDR3 spans 15 residues. The CDR3 sequence: CASSSQAASGNTIYF. The CDR3 region has the DNA TGCGCCAGCAGCTCCCAAGCTGCATCTGGAAACACCATATATTTT.

The chain carries TRBV5-6 and TRBJ1-5, with D unresolved. Trimming took 4 bases from V and 1 from J, leaving 12 bases between them. The germline V gene has CDR1 SGHDT and CDR2 YYEEEE. The CDR3 contains 15 residues. For the CDR3, the DNA is TGTGCCAGCAGCCACGGCCTGAGGAGCAATCAGCCCCAGCATTTT. It translates to CASSHGLRSNQPQHF.

The gene calls are TRBV7-2 and TRBJ1-1; D possibly corresponds to TRBD1 (6 bases). Trimming pared 5 bases from V and 3 bases from J, leaving 13 bases between. Germline V gene sequence: CDR1 SGHTA, CDR2 FQGNSA. This CDR3 has 14 residues. The CDR3 is CASSPRGSDTEAFF. The CDR3 DNA reads TGTGCCAGCAGCCCCAGGGGTTCGGACACTGAAGCTTTCTTT.

The gene calls are TRBV7-2 and TRBJ2-1, with 13 nucleotides matching TRBD2. After removal of 3 bases from V and 7 bases from J, the junction contained 6 bases not matched to a gene. From germline, CDR1 is SGHTA and CDR2 FQGNSA. The CDR3 length is 16 residues. CDR3 in DNA: TGTGCCAGCAGCTTCACTAGCGGGGGGGCCTTAAATGAGCAGTTCTTC. Translating gives CASSFTSGGALNEQFF.

The chain carries TRBV19 and TRBJ2-7; perhaps TRBD2 as D (5 bases). Looked up from germline, CDR1 is LNHDA and CDR2 is SQIVND (reference sequence). The length of the CDR3 is 14 residues. V dropped 3 bases and J dropped 7 bases, with 16 bases sitting between them. DNA for the CDR3: TGTGCCAGTAGTATTGTTCCAGGTACGGGGGAGCAGTACTTC. The encoded protein is CASSIVPGTGEQYF.

The CDR3 is CASRPPTGTGISEQYF. As DNA, the CDR3 is TGTGCCAGCAGACCTCCCACCGGGACAGGGATTTCCGAGCAGTACTTC. The chain employs TRBV6-2 or TRBV6-3 and TRBJ2-7, with 9 bases identical to TRBD1. J gave up 6 bases and V 6 bases, and 15 bases lay outside the gene matches. The germline V gene encodes CDR1 MNHEY and CDR2 SVGEGT. There are 16 residues in the CDR3.

This chain joins TRBV5-1 and TRBJ1-1; 10 bases align to TRBD1. The CDR3 covers 15 residues. CDR1 and CDR2 (germline): SGHRS, YFSETQ. Trimming took 3 bases from V and 5 from J; bases not matched to a gene: 7. The CDR3 reads CASSSGQGPGTEAFF. DNA of the CDR3: TGCGCCAGCAGCTCGGGACAGGGGCCCGGTACTGAAGCTTTCTTT. Variable domain in full (rest from reference TRBV5-1 and TRBJ1-1): KAGVTQTPRYLIKTRGQQVTLSCSPISGHRSVSWYQQTPGQGLQFLFEYFSETQRNKGNFPGRFSGRQFSNSRSEMNVSTLELGDSALYLCASSSGQGPGTEAFFGQGTRLTVV.

J is TRBJ2-2 and V is TRBV29-1; TRBD2 agrees at 13 bases. CDR1 and CDR2 from the germline V gene are SQVTM and ANQGSEA. The CDR3 consists of 17 residues. With 4 bases clipped from V and 6 bases from J, the junction kept 11 bases outside the gene matches. The CDR3 sequence: CSVAQKPLAGGPGELFF. CDR3 bases: TGCAGCGTTGCCCAAAAGCCACTAGCGGGGGGGCCCGGGGAGCTGTTTTTT.

The CDR3 protein is CASSTRTGSSYNSPLHF. DNA of the CDR3: TGTGCCAGCAGTACAAGGACAGGCAGCTCCTATAATTCACCCCTCCACTTT. The V call is TRBV2, the J call TRBJ1-6, with 7 bases that match TRBD1. CDR1 and CDR2 (germline): SNHLY, FYNNEI. The V segment lost 5 bases and the J segment 0 bases; nucleotides outside the gene matches: 7. The CDR3 extends over 17 amino acids.

This chain joins TRBV29-1 and TRBJ2-1; 8 bases agree with TRBD1. The ends lost 6 bases at V and 4 bases at J; junction bases unmatched: 8. The CDR3 is 14 residues long. Germline loops: CDR1 SQVTM, CDR2 ANQGSEA. CDR3: CSVHRDRTYNEQFF. The DNA for the CDR3 is TGCAGCGTCCACCGGGACAGGACATACAATGAGCAGTTCTTC.

V gene TRBV6-2 or TRBV6-3 combines with J gene TRBJ1-1; possible D gene TRBD1, 6 bases. Trimming took off 2 bases at V and 3 bases at J, with 13 bases between the two ends. The CDR3 covers 15 residues. Germline assignment: CDR1 MNHEY and CDR2 SVGEGT. The CDR3 bases are TGTGCCAGCAGTTACGTTGGAGGGGGGGACACTGAAGCTTTCTTT. Its protein product is CASSYVGGGDTEAFF.

The chain employs TRBV5-4 and TRBJ1-1; TRBD1 is a possible D gene (5 bases). Germline V gene data show CDR1 as SGHNT and CDR2 as YYREEE (reference sequence). V lost 3 bases to trimming and J lost 3 bases, with 18 bases between them. The CDR3 totals 16 residues. CDR3: CASSSPWGEGHTEAFF. CDR3 DNA: TGTGCCAGCAGCTCCCCGTGGGGGGAAGGTCACACTGAAGCTTTCTTT.

In its sample, this clone was seen a few times. The gene calls are TRBV18 and TRBJ1-5; 7 positions agree with TRBD1. V shed 4 bases, J shed 1 base, and the junction held 4 bases outside the gene matches. CDR1 is KGHSH, CDR2 LQKENI, per germline. This CDR3 contains 15 residues. CDR3 DNA: TGTGCCAGCTCACAGGAGACAGGGAGCAATCAGCCCCAGCATTTT. It is translated as CASSQETGSNQPQHF. Full variable domain (rest looked up from reference TRBV18 and TRBJ1-5): NAGVMQNPRHLVRRRGQEARLRCSPMKGHSHVYWYRQLPEEGLKFMVYLQKENIIDESGMPKERFSAEFPKEGPSILRIQQVVRGDSAAYFCASSQETGSNQPQHFGDGTRLSIL.

The table lists this clone with a count of one. The chain combines TRBV6-5 with TRBJ2-7; perhaps TRBD1 as D (6 bases). CDR1 MNHEY and CDR2 SVGAGI come from the germline V gene. Trimming took 7 bases from V and 1 from J, leaving 14 bases between them. The CDR3 length is 14 residues. CDR3 region: CASNPPGESYEQYF. The CDR3 bases are TGTGCCAGCAACCCACCAGGGGAATCCTACGAGCAGTACTTC.

The chain is built from TRBV6-2 or TRBV6-3 and TRBJ1-1, with TRBD1 identical over 7 bases. With V trimmed by 5 bases and J by 5 bases, 8 bases remained unmatched. This CDR3 is 14 amino acids long. CDR1 MNHEY and CDR2 SVGEGT come from the germline V gene. Here the CDR3 DNA reads TGTGCCAGCAGTCCGATCACAGGGGTGACTGAAGCTTTCTTT. Protein sequence: CASSPITGVTEAFF.

In its sample, this clone was seen once. CDR3 residues: CASSIVTGAGEQYF. Here the CDR3 DNA reads TGTGCCAGTAGTATAGTCACAGGGGCTGGTGAGCAGTACTTC. This chain connects TRBV19 to TRBJ2-7; 7 positions agree with TRBD1. The V segment lost 1 base and the J segment 7 bases; nucleotides outside the gene matches: 7. The germline CDR1 and CDR2 sequences are LNHDA and SQIVND (reference sequence). This CDR3 contains 14 residues.

This clone has only one observation. The rearrangement links TRBV5-1 to TRBJ1-5; D may be TRBD1 (6 bases). Germline V gene sequence: CDR1 SGHRS, CDR2 YFSETQ. Trimming left V 4 bases short and J 0 bases short, with 11 bases between. This CDR3 region has 15 residues. In nucleotides, the CDR3 is TGCGCCAGCAGCCCCGGACAGATTAGCAATCAGCCCCAGCATTTT. Protein: CASSPGQISNQPQHF.

This sequence joins TRBV4-3 and TRBJ2-7, with 8 bases matching TRBD2. Germline V gives CDR1 LGHNA, CDR2 YSLEER. The CDR3 totals 15 residues. Unmatched junction bases numbered 5, after V lost 0 bases and J lost 4 bases. The CDR3 protein is CASSQDQTSVYEQYF. CDR3 nucleotides: TGCGCCAGCAGCCAAGATCAGACTAGCGTATACGAGCAGTACTTC.

The J gene is TRBJ2-5, the V gene TRBV11-2; 10 bases fit TRBD1. Germline CDR1 SGHAT, CDR2 FQNNGV. The CDR3 sequence is 16 residues long. V was clipped by 3 bases and J by 5 bases; unmatched bases: 9. In nucleotides, the CDR3 is TGTGCCAGCAGCTTCCCAGTGACAGGGGGCGGTGAGACCCAGTACTTC. It is translated as CASSFPVTGGGETQYF.

This chain uses TRBV19 with TRBJ2-1; tentative D call: TRBD1 (7 bases). Germline-derived CDR1 and CDR2 are LNHDA and SQIVND (reference sequence). The CDR3 runs to 13 residues. The V and J ends lost 10 bases and 2 bases respectively, with 12 bases between them. CDR3 sequence: CATQGGTYNEQFF. For the CDR3, the DNA is TGTGCCACGCAGGGGGGCACCTACAATGAGCAGTTCTTC.

The chain carries TRBV11-2 and TRBJ2-7, with TRBD2 matching over 10 bases. Germline CDR1 SGHAT, CDR2 FQNNGV. The CDR3 has 20 amino acids. V gave up 0 bases and J gave up 2 bases; unmatched junction bases: 16. CDR3 DNA sequence: TGTGCCAGCAGCTTAGAGGCACTAGCGGGGTCCTCGCGAAACACCTACGAGCAGTACTTC. Translating it yields CASSLEALAGSSRNTYEQYF.

The V and J genes are TRBV4-2 and TRBJ2-2, with TRBD2 identical over 11 bases. Germline CDR1 is LGHNA and CDR2 is YNFKEQ. Unmatched junction bases numbered 10, after V lost 1 base and J lost 3 bases. There are 19 residues in the CDR3. The CDR3 coding sequence is TGTGCCAGCAGCCAAGGCTGGTTAGCGGGGGGGCCTTACACCGGGGAGCTGTTTTTT. Translating gives CASSQGWLAGGPYTGELFF.

The CDR3 nucleotides are TGTGCCAGCAGCACGACGGCGGGACAGAGGCAAGAGACCCAGTACTTC. Its translation is CASSTTAGQRQETQYF. This chain connects TRBV7-9 to TRBJ2-5; D is possibly TRBD1 (7 bases). Trimming left V 5 bases short and J 2 bases short, with 18 bases between. Looked up from germline, CDR1 is SEHNR and CDR2 is FQNEAQ (reference sequence). The CDR3 runs 16 residues.

This clone was counted between two and nine times. The chain uses TRBV6-2 or TRBV6-3 and TRBJ1-6, with 7 nucleotides matching TRBD1. The CDR3 sequence is 14 residues long. V dropped 7 bases and J dropped 4; count of bases not matched to a gene: 4. From germline, CDR1 is MNHEY and CDR2 SVGEGT. CDR3 DNA sequence: TGTGCCAGCATCCCGGGACAGTATAATTCACCCCTCCACTTT. It specifies CASIPGQYNSPLHF.

V and J are TRBV27 and TRBJ2-7; TRBD1 aligns across 10 bases. Trimming removed 5 bases from V and 4 bases from J; junction bases left unmatched: 11. The CDR3 consists of 16 residues. The V gene's germline CDR1 is MNHEY and CDR2 SMNVEV (reference sequence). CDR3: CASSLSQRTGGYEQYF. The CDR3 DNA sequence: TGTGCCAGCAGTCTCTCGCAGAGGACAGGGGGGTACGAGCAGTACTTC.

The sample holds a few counts of this clone. The V call is TRBV9, the J call TRBJ1-5, with 9 bases fitting TRBD1. The V segment lost 4 bases and the J segment 0 bases; nucleotides outside the gene matches: 8. The germline V gene encodes CDR1 SGDLS and CDR2 YYNGEE. CDR3 length: 17 amino acids. CDR3 in DNA: TGTGCCAGCAGCCCTGGACAGGGGACTGATAGCAATCAGCCCCAGCATTTT. As protein: CASSPGQGTDSNQPQHF.

The chain couples TRBV7-9 to TRBJ2-3; D might be TRBD2 (8 bases). Looked up from germline, CDR1 is SEHNR and CDR2 is FQNEAQ (reference sequence). The length of the CDR3 is 15 residues. V shed 4 bases and J shed 2 bases, with 13 bases lying between them. The CDR3 protein is CASSSREGATDTQYF. The CDR3 region has the DNA TGTGCCAGCAGCTCACGGGAGGGGGCCACAGATACGCAGTATTTT.

The rearrangement joins TRBV6-1 to TRBJ2-7, with D possibly being TRBD1 (6 bases). V was shortened by 3 bases and J by 4 bases, with 22 bases between the two germline ends. In germline, CDR1 is MNHNS, CDR2 SASEGT. This CDR3 contains 17 residues. As DNA, the CDR3 is TGTGCCAGCAGTGATCGATATCAGGGGTATCGGTTGTACGAGCAGTACTTC. This sequence encodes CASSDRYQGYRLYEQYF.

V gene TRBV11-3 combines with J gene TRBJ1-1; 8 nucleotides align to TRBD1. The CDR3 spans 12 residues. In germline, CDR1 is SGHNT, CDR2 YENEEA. The ends lost 4 bases at V and 11 bases at J; junction bases unmatched: 6. The CDR3 here is CASSSWTGHAFF. The CDR3 region has the DNA TGTGCCAGCAGCTCTTGGACAGGGCACGCTTTCTTT.

This chain links TRBV5-1 with TRBJ2-7, with 9 nucleotides matching TRBD1. This CDR3 is built from 16 residues. J lost 2 bases, V lost 7 bases, and 13 bases had no gene match. Germline V lookup: CDR1 SGHRS, CDR2 YFSETQ. The CDR3 region is CASHTTKQGAPYEQYF. The CDR3 DNA reads TGCGCCAGCCACACCACGAAACAGGGGGCCCCCTACGAGCAGTACTTC.

The chain joins TRBV6-5 to TRBJ2-2; 7 bases align to TRBD1. Germline V gene sequence: CDR1 MNHEY, CDR2 SVGAGI. The CDR3 length is 15 residues. Unmatched junction bases numbered 9, after V lost 6 bases and J lost 5 bases. The CDR3 region has the DNA TGTGCCAGCAGCGCAAGGACAGGCTTAACCGGGGAGCTGTTTTTT. This encodes CASSARTGLTGELFF.